These 23 T cell receptor beta chains were all obtained from the same sample, sequenced in a study of blood T cell repertoires in COVID-19. Sequenced by immunoSEQ multiplex PCR; TCRdb stores in-frame clones only, minus some. The table has approximately 170,000 clones, over 75% seen once. The sample was PBMCs or T cells enriched from blood (not recorded which). The receptors were sampled from a man aged 40-50 years who had recovered from COVID-19.

V gene TRBV30 combines with J gene TRBJ2-7; no clear D gene. Germline CDR1 is GTSNPN and CDR2 is SVGIG (reference sequence). Trimming removed 0 bases from V and 7 bases from J, with 10 bases in between. The CDR3 spans 12 residues. Written as DNA, the CDR3 is TGTGCCTGGAGTGTCAGTATGTTGGAGCAGTACTTC. This encodes CAWSVSMLEQYF.

The V and J genes are TRBV30 and TRBJ2-2; 9 bases align to TRBD2. CDR3 length equals 16 residues. The trim removed 3 bases at V and 3 bases at J, leaving 8 bases unmatched. The germline gives CDR1 GTSNPN, CDR2 SVGIG (reference sequence). DNA for the CDR3: TGTGCCTGGAGGACCGCGGGGGGGCCCGACACCGGGGAGCTGTTTTTT. Translated, it gives CAWRTAGGPDTGELFF.

This chain links TRBV11-2 with TRBJ2-3; perhaps TRBD1 as D (5 bases). Trimming left V 5 bases short and J 4 bases short, with 19 bases between. The CDR3 covers 16 residues. The germline gives CDR1 SGHAT, CDR2 FQNNGV. DNA for the CDR3: TGTGCCAGCAGCCCCCTTCTGGGGCTAGAAGCAGATACGCAGTATTTT. Its protein product is CASSPLLGLEADTQYF.

The chain employs TRBV7-3 and TRBJ2-7, with TRBD1 identical over 7 bases. The CDR3 length is 17 residues. The germline CDR1 and CDR2 sequences are SGHTA and FQGTGA. The V gene end was trimmed by 2 bases and the J gene end by 2 bases; junction bases not matched to a gene: 12. CDR3 bases: TGTGCCAGCAGCTTATCACGCCCGGGACAGAAAACCTACGAGCAGTACGTC. Translating it yields CASSLSRPGQKTYEQYV.

The V call is TRBV9, the J call TRBJ2-3; 7 bases are shared with TRBD1. Trimming took 4 bases from V and 5 from J; bases not matched to a gene: 19. Germline V CDR1 and CDR2: SGDLS, YYNGEE. CDR3 length equals 18 residues. CDR3 in DNA: TGTGCCAGCAGCCCTAGACAGGGAACGCCCGGAACCCAAGATACGCAGTATTTT. It codes for CASSPRQGTPGTQDTQYF.

V and J are TRBV6-5 and TRBJ2-1; D uncertain. The CDR3 is made up of 12 amino acids. Trimming took off 7 bases at V and 6 bases at J, with 10 bases between the two ends. CDR1 and CDR2 from the germline V gene are MNHEY and SVGAGI. CDR3 loop: CASTGGFNEQFF. CDR3 nucleotide sequence: TGTGCCAGCACCGGCGGATTCAATGAGCAGTTCTTC.

The chain has TRBV15 and TRBJ2-3; 8 bases agree with TRBD2. V gave up 8 bases and J gave up 3 bases; unmatched junction bases: 7. This CDR3 has 14 residues. CDR1 is LNHNV and CDR2 is YYDKDF in the germline V gene (reference sequence). CDR3 loop: CATRRPGGTDTQYF. The CDR3 DNA follows: TGTGCCACCCGCCGCCCGGGGGGGACAGATACGCAGTATTTT.

The chain joins TRBV5-6 to TRBJ1-1; D remains unclear. The CDR3 runs to 13 residues. Germline assignment: CDR1 SGHDT and CDR2 YYEEEE. Trimming removed 3 bases from V and 4 bases from J, with 10 bases in between. The CDR3 nucleotides read TGTGCCAGCAGCTGGGAGGAGGTCACTGAAGCTTTCTTT. Its translation is CASSWEEVTEAFF.

This clone turned up a few times. V is TRBV27 and J is TRBJ1-2; D may be TRBD1 (6 bases). CDR3 length: 18 amino acids. CDR1 is MNHEY and CDR2 is SMNVEV in the germline V gene (reference sequence). V gave up 4 bases and J gave up 7 bases, with 28 bases separating them. This CDR3 reads CASSSKGQFYQEFGGYTF. In DNA, the CDR3 is TGTGCCAGCAGTTCAAAGGGACAATTCTATCAGGAGTTCGGTGGCTACACCTTC.

V is TRBV18 and J is TRBJ2-7; 11 positions match TRBD2. Germline V gene sequence: CDR1 KGHSH, CDR2 LQKENI. After removal of 3 bases from V and 0 bases from J, the junction contained 4 bases not matched to a gene. The CDR3 totals 16 residues. CDR3 sequence: CASSPRTSGLSYEQYV. The CDR3, as DNA: TGTGCCAGCTCACCCCGGACTAGCGGGCTCTCCTACGAGCAGTACGTC.

CDR3 sequence: CASSFSGDYNEQFF. For the CDR3, the DNA is TGTGCCAGCAGCTTTAGCGGGGATTACAATGAGCAGTTCTTC. The V gene is TRBV7-9, the J gene TRBJ2-1, with 8 bases aligning to TRBD2. The CDR3 has 14 residues. Germline trimming cut 3 bases from V and 4 bases from J; bases unmatched to any gene: 2. The germline CDR1 and CDR2 sequences are SEHNR and FQNEAQ (reference sequence).

The chain is built from TRBV14 and TRBJ1-3, with TRBD1 as a possible D gene (5 bases). CDR3 size: 15 residues. The V and J ends lost 4 bases and 0 bases respectively, with 10 bases between them. From germline, CDR1 is SGHDN and CDR2 FVKESK. Here the CDR3 reads CASSPPGGSGNTIYF. DNA of the CDR3: TGTGCCAGCAGCCCCCCCGGGGGCTCTGGAAACACCATATATTTT.

V and J are TRBV7-6 and TRBJ1-6; D unclear. The V gene's germline CDR1 is SGHVS and CDR2 FNYEAQ. This CDR3 spans 15 amino acids. Trimming pared 5 bases from V and 4 bases from J, leaving 12 bases between. CDR3 in DNA: TGTGCCAGCAGCCGCAGTTCAGGATATAATTCACCCCTCCACTTT. It yields the protein CASSRSSGYNSPLHF.

The chain joins TRBV10-1 to TRBJ2-7; TRBD2 matches 7 bases. The V gene end was trimmed by 7 bases and the J gene end by 3 bases; junction bases not matched to a gene: 12. Germline V CDR1 and CDR2: WNHNN, SYGVQD (reference sequence). The CDR3 totals 15 residues. Written as DNA, the CDR3 is TGCGCCAGCAACCAGGGAGGGGTGACCTTCTACGAGCAGTACGTC. It codes for CASNQGGVTFYEQYV.

This rearrangement joins TRBV19 to TRBJ1-2; D is ambiguous. Looked up from germline, CDR1 is LNHDA and CDR2 is SQIVND (reference sequence). This CDR3 region has 13 residues. V dropped 0 bases and J dropped 3 bases, with 5 bases sitting between them. This CDR3 reads CASSIEQYYGYTF. DNA of the CDR3: TGTGCCAGTAGTATAGAACAGTACTATGGCTACACCTTC.

On this clone itself: The DNA is omitted, as the CDR3 cannot be located on it reliably, and the CDR3 follows TCRdb's listing. This rearrangement joins TRBV21-1 to TRBJ2-1; the table calls TRBD2, which could not be checked here. TRBV21-1 is an annotated pseudogene. The CDR3 region is 14 residues in length, termini included. The CDR3 sequence is CASIYECGHNEQFF.

The CDR3 nucleotides are TGCGCCAGCAGCCAAGAAACAGGGAGGGCCCTTGGCTACACCTTC. It codes for CASSQETGRALGYTF. This rearrangement joins TRBV4-1 to TRBJ1-2; a possible D gene is TRBD1 (6 bases). CDR3 length equals 15 residues. Germline values: CDR1 MGHRA, CDR2 YSYEKL. Trimming stripped 0 bases from V and 7 bases from J, with 15 bases between.

This chain links TRBV7-2 with TRBJ1-2; no definite D call. The ends were cut back, 0 bases at V and 2 bases at J, with 7 bases in the middle. The CDR3 contains 14 residues. CDR1 and CDR2 from the germline V gene are SGHTA and FQGNSA. CDR3 coding DNA: TGTGCCAGCAGCTTAGCAAACAGCAACTATGGCTACACCTTC. Amino acids: CASSLANSNYGYTF.

This chain links TRBV3-1 (or the pseudogene TRBV3-2) with TRBJ2-5; 11 nucleotides agree with TRBD2. The CDR3 sequence is 17 residues long. J was trimmed by 4 bases and V by 1 base; bases with no gene match: 8. Germline-derived CDR1 and CDR2 are LGHDT and YNNKEL (reference sequence). The CDR3 nucleotides are TGTGCCAGCAGCCAAGGAATGACTAGCGGGGCGTCAGAGACCCAGTACTTC. Its protein is CASSQGMTSGASETQYF.

The chain uses TRBV7-6 and TRBJ1-3; D remains ambiguous. This CDR3 comprises 14 residues. Germline-derived CDR1 and CDR2 are SGHVS and FNYEAQ. Trimming took off 5 bases at V and 2 bases at J, with 10 bases between the two ends. The DNA for the CDR3 is TGTGCCAGCAGCCCCGGGATTACTGGAAACACCATATATTTT. Its protein product is CASSPGITGNTIYF.

The chain has TRBV5-1 and TRBJ2-3, with D tentatively TRBD1 (6 bases). V dropped 3 bases and J dropped 0 bases, with 23 bases sitting between them. Germline CDR1 is SGHRS and CDR2 is YFSETQ. This CDR3 contains 19 residues. CDR3 amino acids: CASSSPGTSVFFSTDTQYF. Here the CDR3 DNA reads TGCGCCAGCAGCTCCCCCGGGACAAGCGTATTCTTTAGCACAGATACGCAGTATTTT.

The CDR3 bases are TGTGCCAGCAGTTACGGGGGGACTTCACCCCTCCACTTT. Protein sequence: CASSYGGTSPLHF. The chain uses TRBV6-5 and TRBJ1-6, with D possibly TRBD1 on 5 matching bases. The CDR3 loop spans 13 amino acids. Germline V lookup: CDR1 MNHEY, CDR2 SVGAGI. Trimming pared 2 bases from V and 9 bases from J, leaving 8 bases between.

The chain recombines TRBV11-2 with TRBJ1-2; D unresolved. The length of the CDR3 is 14 residues. The germline V and J ends were trimmed by 7 bases and 4 bases, with 16 bases remaining between them. Germline assignment: CDR1 SGHAT and CDR2 FQNNGV. The CDR3 nucleotides are TGTGCCAGCACCTCCCCCGAACAGTCCTATGGCTACACCTTC. Amino acids: CASTSPEQSYGYTF.